The present T cell receptor (beta chain) was sequenced within a study of a mutant IDH1 vaccine in newly diagnosed glioma. Study as a whole: Those enrolled had earlier been treated with radiotherapy, temozolomide, or both, mostly both.

Profiling relied on immunoSEQ multiplex PCR, and the TCRdb table lists in-frame clones only, not all of them. The table records over 10,000 clones, roughly 79% of them present only once. Time point of the sample: week 47, end of study. Each dose delivered 300 ug of mutant IDH1 20-mer peptide subcutaneously with imiquimod. Eight vaccine injections were given to patients in weeks 1, 3, 5, 7, 11, 15, 19 and 23. The CDR3 has 15 residues. V was shortened by 3 bases and J by 3 bases, with 14 bases between the two germline ends. Looked up from germline, CDR1 is LGHNA and CDR2 is YNFKEQ. As to this clone: Its antigen remains unidentified.

The J gene is TRBJ1-1, the V gene TRBV4-2, with D uncertain. Sequenced material: PBMCs, taken from a glioma patient whose treatment included an IDH1 peptide vaccine. The receptor comes from a woman between 40 and 55 years old with glioma. In DNA, the CDR3 is TGTGCCAGCAGCCAGAATTTATGGCGGGACACTGAAGCTTTCTTT. It codes for CASSQNLWRDTEAFF.